A single sample gave rise to the 5 T cell receptor beta chains below, sequenced in a study of early T cells in non-severe SARS-CoV-2 infection. TCRdb fed the 5' RACE reads into MiXCR, producing one record per CDR3 protein. The sample holds 35,000 to 40,000 distinct CDR3 sequences, roughly 5% seen once. The material sequenced was whole blood. Receptor source: an adult who was a healthcare worker with PCR-confirmed SARS-CoV-2 infection or an uninfected control (not recorded which).

Turning to this clonotype: A much bigger clone sits one base away, suggesting this may be a read error. The chain is built from TRBV7-2 and TRBJ2-1; D remains unclear. The CDR3 length is 14 residues. From germline, CDR1 is SGHTA and CDR2 FQGNSA. With 5 bases removed from V and 6 bases from J, the gap between germline ends came to 14 bases. In nucleotides, the CDR3 is TGTGCCAGCAGCCGAACCGGGTCAAGCAATGAGCAGTTCTTC. Residues: CASSRTGSSNEQFF. The entire variable domain, with the rest obtained from reference TRBV7-2 and TRBJ2-1, is as follows: GAGVSQSPSNKVTEKGKDVELRCDPISGHTALYWYRQSLGQGLEFLIYFQGNSAPDKSGLPSDRFSAERTGGSVSTLTIQRTQQEDSAVYLCASSRTGSSNEQFFGPGTRLTVL.

The chain employs TRBV6-2 or TRBV6-3 and TRBJ1-2; 12 bases map to TRBD1. The CDR3 sequence is 15 residues long. V shed 4 bases, J shed 3 bases, and the junction held 3 bases outside the gene matches. Germline CDR1 reads MNHEY; CDR2 reads SVGEGT. CDR3: CASSFGTGGHYGYTF. The CDR3, as DNA: TGTGCCAGCAGTTTCGGGACAGGGGGCCACTATGGCTACACCTTC.

V is TRBV5-1 and J is TRBJ2-1; D gene uncertain. The CDR3 length is 17 residues. V lost 1 base, J lost 4 bases, and 18 bases lay in between. Germline CDR1 reads SGHRS; CDR2 reads YFSETQ. The CDR3 region has the DNA TGCGCCAGCAGCTTGACCGGGCCGACCCAAGGTTACAATGAGCAGTTCTTC. It specifies CASSLTGPTQGYNEQFF.

This clonotype was seen ten or more times. The chain couples TRBV6-1 to TRBJ2-7; D unclear. Germline CDR1 reads MNHNS; CDR2 reads SASEGT. The CDR3 is 14 amino acids. V dropped 3 bases and J dropped 2 bases, with 11 bases sitting between them. CDR3 in DNA: TGTGCCAGCAGTGACTGGTCGAAAACCTACGAGCAGTACTTC. Translating gives CASSDWSKTYEQYF.

With respect to this clonotype: This could be a read error, since a much larger clone is one nucleotide away. The J gene is TRBJ1-3, the V gene TRBV7-2; D call uncertain. Germline V gives CDR1 SGHTA, CDR2 FQGNSA. The CDR3 consists of 13 residues. In DNA, the CDR3 is TGTGCCAGCAGCTTAGTTTCTCGAAACACCGTATATTTT. This gives the protein CASSLVSRNTVYF.